The subject of this entry is one T cell receptor beta chain. Its target is unknown. This record comes from a study of OX40 agonist ivuxolimab in advanced cancers. Findings and caveats of the study: At 0.1 to 3.0 mg/kg, CD4+ and CD8+ blood T cells expanded clonally by week 6.

The CDR3 has 16 amino acids. The ends lost 6 bases at V and 2 bases at J; junction bases unmatched: 7. Germline CDR1 reads SGHVS; CDR2 reads FNYEAQ. The assay was immunoSEQ multiplex PCR, and TCRdb's table has in-frame clones only and misses some. The data hold 31,000 or so clones, with approximately 90% observed a single time. This specimen consisted of CD4+ or CD8+ T cells sorted from blood, obtained in a trial of the OX40 agonist ivuxolimab. This TCR came from an adult with an advanced solid tumor such as melanoma, head and neck, liver or kidney cancer. The rearrangement links TRBV7-6 to TRBJ1-3; 10 positions agree with TRBD1. This CDR3 reads CASSKTTGGTGNTIYF. The CDR3 DNA sequence: TGTGCCAGCAGTAAAACGACAGGGGGCACTGGAAACACCATATATTTT. The full variable domain, with the rest looked up from reference TRBV7-6 and TRBJ1-3, is GAGVSQSPRYKVTKRGQDVALRCDPISGHVSLYWYRQALGQGPEFLTYFNYEAQQDKSGLPNDRFSAERPEGSISTLTIQRTEQRDSAMYRCASSKTTGGTGNTIYFGEGSWLTVV.